One and the same sample provided the 27 T cell receptor beta chains below, sequenced in a study of cytomegalovirus exposure and HLA in healthy donors. With 60 Vbeta and 13 Jbeta primers, the PCR was carried out. The repertoire was sequenced with immunoSEQ multiplex PCR; TCRdb's copy has only in-frame clones and lacks some. The repertoire holds 150,000 or so clones, with around 72% as singletons. Sequencing used PBMCs. These receptors came from a man aged 18 to 29 in good health and CMV-seropositive.

The CDR3 coding sequence is TGCGCCAGCAGCCGAAGAATCGGGGAGCCTGAAGCTTTCTTT. Its translation is CASSRRIGEPEAFF. The chain uses TRBV4-1 and TRBJ1-1, with D uncertain. Deletions cut 4 bases from V and 6 bases from J, with 15 bases between. The CDR3 has 14 amino acids. Germline CDR1 MGHRA, CDR2 YSYEKL.

This chain joins TRBV7-2 and TRBJ1-4; tentatively, D is TRBD1 (5 bases). Germline V CDR1 and CDR2: SGHTA, FQGNSA. The CDR3 has 15 amino acids. V shed 2 bases and J shed 8 bases, with 15 bases lying between them. The CDR3: CASSLSSGVGEKLFF. The CDR3 nucleotides are TGTGCCAGCAGCTTATCTTCGGGGGTTGGGGAAAAACTGTTTTTT.

This chain connects TRBV28 to TRBJ2-1, with 8 bases lining up with TRBD1. From germline, CDR1 is MDHEN and CDR2 SYDVKM. V trimming: 1 base; J trimming: 6 bases; junction bases outside the gene matches: 2. The CDR3 loop spans 14 amino acids. Here the CDR3 reads CASSLFTGGNEQFF. The CDR3 region has the DNA TGTGCCAGCAGTTTATTCACAGGGGGCAATGAGCAGTTCTTC.

The rearrangement links TRBV9 to TRBJ2-5; TRBD1 might be the D (6 bases). V lost 0 bases and J lost 4, with 13 bases in between. The CDR3 runs to 15 residues. The V gene's germline CDR1 is SGDLS and CDR2 YYNGEE. CDR3 region: CASSVDTGYGETQYF. The CDR3 DNA follows: TGTGCCAGCAGCGTAGACACAGGGTATGGAGAGACCCAGTACTTC.

The V and J genes are TRBV9 and TRBJ1-1, with a weak D call TRBD1 (6 bases). Germline lookup yields CDR1 SGDLS and CDR2 YYNGEE. V lost 3 bases, J lost 7 bases, and 16 bases lay in between. The CDR3 sequence is 14 residues long. The CDR3 region is CASSANRDFGEAFF. Written as DNA, the CDR3 is TGTGCCAGCAGCGCTAACAGGGATTTTGGTGAAGCTTTCTTT.

This clone was seen just once. The V and J genes are TRBV6-6 and TRBJ2-1; a weak D match, TRBD2 (5 bases). With 5 bases removed from V and 4 bases from J, the gap between germline ends came to 18 bases. Looked up from germline, CDR1 is MNHNY and CDR2 is SVGAGI (reference sequence). The CDR3 length is 16 residues. The CDR3 here is CASSRSDYLRYNEQFF. The CDR3 bases are TGTGCCAGCAGTCGCTCCGACTACCTAAGATACAATGAGCAGTTCTTC.

The CDR3 loop reads CASRGTRENQPQHF. The CDR3 DNA sequence: TGTGCCAGCAGGGGGACAAGGGAGAATCAGCCCCAGCATTTT. The chain is built from TRBV2 and TRBJ1-5; tentative D call: TRBD1 (6 bases). V lost 6 bases, J lost 4 bases, and 13 bases lay in between. The length of the CDR3 is 14 residues. Germline CDR1 and CDR2: SNHLY and FYNNEI. The variable domain in full, completed from reference TRBV2 and TRBJ1-5, reads EPEVTQTPSHQVTQMGQEVILRCVPISNHLYFYWYRQILGQKVEFLVSFYNNEISEKSEIFDDQFSVERPDGSNFTLKIRSTKLEDSAMYFCASRGTRENQPQHFGDGTRLSIL.

This clone turned up a few times. The chain uses TRBV5-6 and TRBJ1-5; D is undetermined. The CDR3 is 14 residues long. Germline V gives CDR1 SGHDT, CDR2 YYEEEE. The V gene lost 1 base and the J gene lost 2 bases, with 7 bases spanning the gap. In DNA, the CDR3 is TGTGCCAGCAGCTTGTATCAGGGCAATCAGCCCCAGCATTTT. Translation: CASSLYQGNQPQHF.

The chain employs TRBV7-8 and TRBJ2-7; a possible D gene is TRBD1 (5 bases). The CDR3 is 16 amino acids. The V gene's germline CDR1 is SGHVS and CDR2 FQNEAQ. V was shortened by 1 base and J by 1 base, with 14 bases between the two germline ends. The CDR3 region has the DNA TGTGCCAGCAGCTTAGGTGCAGGGTCGAAGTCCTACGAGCAGTACTTC. Amino acid sequence: CASSLGAGSKSYEQYF.

The chain uses TRBV5-4 and TRBJ1-2, with TRBD1 identical over 9 bases. Germline V gene data show CDR1 as SGHNT and CDR2 as YYREEE (reference sequence). The CDR3 sequence is 14 residues long. V was pared by 6 bases and J by 8 bases, with 11 bases of the junction left unmatched. CDR3 coding DNA: TGTGCCAGCACCAATTCCGGGACAGGGAGAGGCTACACCTTC. Translated: CASTNSGTGRGYTF.

The chain has TRBV9 and TRBJ1-2; 8 bases line up with TRBD1. The CDR3 spans 15 residues. Germline loops: CDR1 SGDLS, CDR2 YYNGEE. The J segment lost 3 bases and the V segment lost 6 bases, leaving 10 bases of the junction unmatched. Here the CDR3 DNA reads TGTGCCAGCACCCCAGGACAGGGACTTCACTATGGCTACACCTTC. It codes for CASTPGQGLHYGYTF. Variable domain in full (rest from reference TRBV9 and TRBJ1-2): DSGVTQTPKHLITATGQRVTLRCSPRSGDLSVYWYQQSLDQGLQFLIQYYNGEERAKGNILERFSAQQFPDLHSELNLSSLELGDSALYFCASTPGQGLHYGYTFGSGTRLTVV.

This chain uses TRBV6-5 with TRBJ1-1; 8 positions agree with TRBD1. Losses at the gene ends were 5 bases for V and 5 bases for J; bases not matched to a gene: 10. The CDR3 is 15 amino acids. CDR1 is MNHEY, CDR2 SVGAGI, per germline. This CDR3 reads CASSTSWTGRTEAFF. In DNA form, the CDR3 reads TGTGCCAGCAGTACCTCATGGACAGGGAGAACTGAAGCTTTCTTT.

The rearrangement links TRBV5-4 to TRBJ1-1; 7 nucleotides line up with TRBD1. This CDR3 contains 15 residues. Germline loops: CDR1 SGHNT, CDR2 YYREEE (reference sequence). The trim removed 4 bases at V and 2 bases at J, leaving 8 bases unmatched. The CDR3 spells CASSPPQGVNTEAFF. In DNA, the CDR3 is TGTGCCAGCAGCCCACCGCAGGGGGTCAACACTGAAGCTTTCTTT.

Only a few counts were recorded for this clone. The chain has TRBV7-8 and TRBJ2-5; the match to TRBD2 covers 15 bases. CDR3 size: 17 residues. CDR1 and CDR2 (germline): SGHVS, FQNEAQ. The V gene end was trimmed by 1 base and the J gene end by 4 bases; junction bases not matched to a gene: 4. CDR3 nucleotides: TGTGCCAGCAGCTTAGTGGGACTAGCGGGGGGTGGAGAGACCCAGTACTTC. Amino acid sequence: CASSLVGLAGGGETQYF. Drawing the rest from reference TRBV7-8 and TRBJ2-5, the complete variable domain is GAGVSQSPRYKVAKRGQDVALRCDPISGHVSLFWYQQALGQGPEFLTYFQNEAQLDKSGLPSDRFFAERPEGSVSTLKIQRTQQEDSAVYLCASSLVGLAGGGETQYFGPGTRLLVL.

J is TRBJ2-1 and V is TRBV27, with 7 positions matching TRBD2. Germline values: CDR1 MNHEY, CDR2 SMNVEV (reference sequence). V shed 3 bases and J 11 bases; nucleotides not matched to a gene: 1. CDR3 length: 11 amino acids. The CDR3 DNA reads TGTGCCAGCAGTTTGAGCGGGAAGCAGTTCTTC. As protein: CASSLSGKQFF.

This clone showed up just once. CDR3 in DNA: TGCAGCGTTATAGCGGGGGGAGGGGAGACCCAGTACTTC. This encodes CSVIAGGGETQYF. The chain has TRBV29-1 and TRBJ2-5; 10 bases are a match to TRBD2. The J segment lost 5 bases and the V segment lost 5 bases, leaving 5 bases of the junction unmatched. CDR1 is SQVTM, CDR2 ANQGSEA, per germline. The CDR3 runs to 13 residues.

V is TRBV27 and J is TRBJ1-4; 8 bases are shared with TRBD1. The germline CDR1 and CDR2 sequences are MNHEY and SMNVEV (reference sequence). J lost 4 bases, V lost 5 bases, and 9 bases had no gene match. The CDR3 totals 16 residues. The CDR3 spells CASSPRTGPGNEKLFF. For the CDR3, the DNA is TGTGCCAGCAGTCCAAGGACAGGGCCGGGTAATGAAAAACTGTTTTTT.

The chain recombines TRBV28 with TRBJ1-4; tentative D call: TRBD1 (6 bases). The germline gives CDR1 MDHEN, CDR2 SYDVKM. V dropped 2 bases and J dropped 8 bases, with 18 bases sitting between them. This CDR3 has 16 amino acids. The CDR3 DNA sequence: TGTGCCAGCAGTTTAGACAGGCTTGGGATGGTCGAAAAACTGTTTTTT. It yields the protein CASSLDRLGMVEKLFF.

V is TRBV4-1 and J is TRBJ2-5; possibly TRBD1 for D (5 bases). The J call is uncertain, as TRBJ2-7 better fits the DNA end. Per germline, CDR1 MGHRA and CDR2 YSYEKL. This CDR3 region has 14 residues. This CDR3 is CASSLVPGSYEQYF. CDR3 in DNA: TGCGCCAGCAGCCTAGTCCCAGGGTCCTACGAGCAGTACTTC.

This clone was detected only a few times. One junction end disagrees with the germline gene, perhaps due to a read error. This chain connects TRBV6-6 to TRBJ2-7; TRBD1 matches at 8 bases. The CDR3 runs 12 residues. Germline V gives CDR1 MNHNY, CDR2 SVGAGI (reference sequence). The CDR3 nucleotides are TGTGCCAGCAGTTATTCCTCGGGACAGGACCTTTTC. Protein product: CASSYSSGQDLF.

The V call is TRBV7-8, the J call TRBJ1-1, with D possibly TRBD1 on 6 matching bases. The CDR3 length is 15 residues. CDR1 SGHVS and CDR2 FQNEAQ come from the germline V gene. V lost 3 bases and J 0 bases, leaving 11 bases between the germline ends. CDR3 sequence (DNA): TGTGCCAGCAGCTTCGGGTGGACAGTGAACACTGAAGCTTTCTTT. Translation gives CASSFGWTVNTEAFF.

The chain has TRBV5-1 and TRBJ2-2; 12 positions agree with TRBD1. The CDR3 covers 15 residues. The germline V gene has CDR1 SGHRS and CDR2 YFSETQ. Unmatched junction bases numbered 5, after V lost 4 bases and J lost 7 bases. CDR3 sequence reads: CASSLGQGASGELFF. The DNA for the CDR3 is TGCGCCAGCAGCCTGGGACAGGGGGCAAGCGGGGAGCTGTTTTTT.

The chain couples TRBV7-6 to TRBJ2-2; 11 positions match TRBD2. The V segment lost 1 base and the J segment 0 bases; nucleotides outside the gene matches: 4. Germline V lookup: CDR1 SGHVS, CDR2 FNYEAQ. The CDR3 runs 18 residues. CDR3 protein: CASSLGLAGGANTGELFF. The CDR3 nucleotides read TGTGCCAGCAGCTTAGGGCTAGCGGGGGGCGCGAACACCGGGGAGCTGTTTTTT.

This clone has a single count. The chain carries TRBV7-9 and TRBJ2-5, with TRBD2 as a possible D gene (6 bases). V shed 5 bases and J shed 1 base, with 14 bases lying between them. The CDR3 spans 15 residues. Germline V gene lookup returns CDR1 SEHNR and CDR2 FQNEAQ (reference sequence). CDR3 DNA: TGTGCCAGCAGCCCTAGAAGGGGAGGCCAAGAGACCCAGTACTTC. Translating it yields CASSPRRGGQETQYF.

V and J are TRBV6-5 and TRBJ2-2, with 7 bases aligning to TRBD1. CDR3 length: 15 amino acids. Germline V gene data show CDR1 as MNHEY and CDR2 as SVGAGI. The junction had 5 bases not matched to a gene; V was cut back by 2 bases and J by 5 bases. The CDR3 loop reads CASSYGDRGTGELFF. The CDR3, as DNA: TGTGCCAGCAGTTACGGGGACAGAGGGACCGGGGAGCTGTTTTTT.

The V and J genes are TRBV2 and TRBJ2-5; a possible D gene is TRBD1 (6 bases). The last part of the DNA fits TRBJ2-7 better; the J call may be wrong. The CDR3 covers 14 residues. Germline CDR1 reads SNHLY; CDR2 reads FYNNEI. The chain's CDR3 is CASNNRVFNYEQYF. DNA of the CDR3: TGTGCCAGCAATAACAGGGTTTTCAACTACGAGCAGTACTTC.

This chain links TRBV28 with TRBJ1-1; D not resolved. Trimming removed 6 bases from V and 2 bases from J, with 7 bases in between. The CDR3 runs 12 residues. CDR1 is MDHEN and CDR2 is SYDVKM in the germline V gene. CDR3 region: CASSEENTEAFF. Written as DNA, the CDR3 is TGTGCCAGCAGCGAGGAAAACACTGAAGCTTTCTTT.